These 20 T cell receptor beta chains were sequenced from one sample in a study of blood T cell repertoires in COVID-19. TCRdb keeps only in-frame clones here, not all; method: immunoSEQ multiplex PCR. The table has a few hundred thousand clones, over 75% seen once. Sequenced: PBMCs or T cells enriched from blood (not recorded which). These receptors were collected from a man aged 30-40 years who had recovered from COVID-19.

The chain employs TRBV29-1 and TRBJ1-1, with a tentative D call TRBD1 (6 bases). Germline assignment: CDR1 SQVTM and CDR2 ANQGSEA. The CDR3 has 12 amino acids. V dropped 8 bases and J dropped 5 bases, with 15 bases sitting between them. In nucleotides, the CDR3 is TGCAGCTTTTCAGGGGTATATACTGAAGCTTTCTTT. The encoded protein is CSFSGVYTEAFF.

This clone was counted many times. The CDR3 spells CASRPGTGVNQPQHF. The CDR3 DNA reads TGTGCCAGCAGACCCGGGACAGGAGTCAATCAGCCCCAGCATTTT. The genes are TRBV6-6 and TRBJ1-5; 8 bases line up with TRBD1. In germline, CDR1 is MNHNY, CDR2 SVGAGI (reference sequence). V was clipped by 6 bases and J by 3 bases; unmatched bases: 7. The CDR3 sequence is 15 residues long.

The J gene is TRBJ2-1, the V gene TRBV13, with 7 bases fitting TRBD2. V shed 3 bases and J 8 bases; nucleotides not matched to a gene: 10. CDR1 PRHDT and CDR2 FYEKMQ come from the germline V gene (reference sequence). CDR3 length: 15 amino acids. The CDR3 sequence is CASSFRRERRDEQFF. CDR3 DNA: TGTGCCAGCAGCTTTAGGCGGGAGCGCCGGGATGAGCAGTTCTTC.

The chain employs TRBV2 and TRBJ2-1; D uncertain. This CDR3 comprises 12 residues. CDR1 is SNHLY, CDR2 FYNNEI, per germline. Trimming stripped 1 base from V and 8 bases from J, with 6 bases between. The CDR3 region has the DNA TGTGCCAGCAGTGAAGGGCCATATGAGCAGTTCTTC. Translated: CASSEGPYEQFF.

This chain's CDR3 is CASSLPPFGYTF. CDR3 coding DNA: TGTGCCAGCAGTTTACCCCCCTTTGGCTACACCTTC. The chain links TRBV28 to TRBJ1-2; no definite D call. The V gene lost 2 bases and the J gene lost 7 bases, with 8 bases spanning the gap. The CDR3 runs to 12 residues. Germline V lookup: CDR1 MDHEN, CDR2 SYDVKM.

This rearrangement joins TRBV6-2 or TRBV6-3 to TRBJ2-5; D is possibly TRBD1 (6 bases). From germline, CDR1 is MNHEY and CDR2 SVGEGT. The CDR3 has 13 residues. V lost 5 bases and J lost 5, with 12 bases in between. The DNA of the CDR3 is TGTGCCAGCAGTCGAGGGGGTTGGGAGACCCAGTACTTC. Amino acids: CASSRGGWETQYF.

The V and J genes are TRBV7-9 and TRBJ2-7; no definite D call. CDR3 size: 13 residues. The V and J ends lost 5 bases and 0 bases respectively, with 8 bases between them. Per germline, CDR1 SEHNR and CDR2 FQNEAQ (reference sequence). CDR3 coding DNA: TGTGCCAGCAGCGAGGCACCCTCCTACGAGCAGTACTTC. Encoded protein: CASSEAPSYEQYF.

This chain uses TRBV19 with TRBJ1-2; D is uncertain. The V gene lost 7 bases and the J gene lost 5 bases, with 14 bases spanning the gap. The germline V gene has CDR1 LNHDA and CDR2 SQIVND (reference sequence). The CDR3 extends over 13 amino acids. CDR3 DNA sequence: TGTGCCAGTAAGGTGTATGGCGGGTATGGCTACACCTTC. It translates to CASKVYGGYGYTF. Complete variable domain (other parts from reference TRBV19 and TRBJ1-2): DGGITQSPKYLFRKEGQNVTLSCEQNLNHDAMYWYRQDPGQGLRLIYYSQIVNDFQKGDIAEGYSVSREKKESFPLTVTSAQKNPTAFYLCASKVYGGYGYTFGSGTRLTVV.

This chain joins TRBV6-5 and TRBJ2-7, with 9 bases that match TRBD2. This CDR3 has 15 amino acids. Germline V gene sequence: CDR1 MNHEY, CDR2 SVGAGI. Trimming at V came to 3 bases and at J to 0 bases, leaving 3 bases not matched to a gene. CDR3 coding DNA: TGTGCCAGCAGTTATATAGCGGGGGACTCCTACGAGCAGTACTTC. Residues: CASSYIAGDSYEQYF.

The CDR3 spells CASSEAGLLNEQFF. The CDR3 nucleotides read TGTGCCAGCAGTGAGGCGGGCCTCCTCAATGAGCAGTTCTTC. The chain carries TRBV6-4 and TRBJ2-1; D possibly corresponds to TRBD2 (5 bases). The CDR3 sequence is 14 residues long. Trimming took 3 bases from V and 6 from J, leaving 12 bases between them. Germline V gene lookup returns CDR1 MRHNA and CDR2 SNTAGT.

The rearrangement uses TRBV27 and TRBJ2-1, with D possibly TRBD1 on 5 matching bases. The CDR3 totals 14 residues. CDR1 MNHEY and CDR2 SMNVEV come from the germline V gene (reference sequence). V lost 8 bases and J 4 bases, leaving 15 bases between the germline ends. This CDR3 is CASEKGSGYNEQFF. In DNA form, the CDR3 reads TGTGCCAGCGAAAAGGGGTCAGGGTACAATGAGCAGTTCTTC.

The CDR3 sequence: CASSLLMLGTEAFF. The CDR3 nucleotides read TGTGCCAGCAGCTTACTCATGCTAGGCACTGAAGCTTTCTTT. The genes are TRBV11-2 and TRBJ1-1; D is undetermined. The CDR3 contains 14 residues. The germline V gene encodes CDR1 SGHAT and CDR2 FQNNGV. V was cut by 2 bases and J by 4 bases, with 11 bases left in between.

The V and J genes are TRBV6-5 and TRBJ1-1, with D maybe TRBD1 (5 bases). The CDR3 has 14 residues. The germline gives CDR1 MNHEY, CDR2 SVGAGI. V shed 4 bases and J shed 1 base, with 10 bases lying between them. CDR3 bases: TGTGCCAGCAGTTTAGACAGACCGAACACTGAAGCTTTCTTT. Encoded protein: CASSLDRPNTEAFF.

V usage is TRBV6-2 or TRBV6-3 and J usage is TRBJ2-7, with D maybe TRBD2 (6 bases). V gave up 6 bases and J gave up 7 bases, with 16 bases separating them. Germline V CDR1 and CDR2: MNHEY, SVGEGT. The CDR3 runs 13 residues. The CDR3 sequence: CASSGAGLREQYF. The CDR3, as DNA: TGTGCCAGCAGCGGAGCGGGTCTACGGGAGCAGTACTTC.

The V gene is TRBV2, the J gene TRBJ2-2; D perhaps matches TRBD2 (5 bases). The V end lost 2 bases, the J end lost 1 base, and 8 bases lay between the germline ends. This CDR3 comprises 15 residues. The germline CDR1 and CDR2 sequences are SNHLY and FYNNEI. CDR3 in DNA: TGTGCCAGCAGTGAACACAGCGGGAACACCGGGGAGCTGTTTTTT. Its protein product is CASSEHSGNTGELFF.

This clone appeared a few times. The chain carries TRBV3-1 (or the pseudogene TRBV3-2) and TRBJ2-3; 7 bases align to TRBD1. V shed 1 base and J 2 bases; nucleotides not matched to a gene: 3. Germline CDR1 LGHDT, CDR2 YNNKEL (reference sequence). This CDR3 is 15 amino acids long. The CDR3 is CASSQGDRDTDTQYF. The CDR3 DNA follows: TGTGCCAGCAGCCAAGGTGACAGGGACACAGATACGCAGTATTTT.

V is TRBV13 and J is TRBJ1-2, with D possibly being TRBD1 (5 bases). Germline values: CDR1 PRHDT, CDR2 FYEKMQ (reference sequence). V dropped 4 bases and J dropped 2 bases, with 20 bases sitting between them. This CDR3 contains 17 residues. The CDR3 protein is CASSSRSRQRSNYGYTF. In DNA, the CDR3 is TGTGCCAGCAGCTCGCGGTCCCGACAGCGTTCCAACTATGGCTACACCTTC.

This chain joins TRBV5-4 and TRBJ2-7; D ambiguous. The CDR3 is 14 residues long. The germline V and J ends were trimmed by 4 bases and 3 bases, with 14 bases remaining between them. From germline, CDR1 is SGHNT and CDR2 YYREEE (reference sequence). The CDR3 here is CASSPGGNNYEQYF. For the CDR3, the DNA is TGTGCCAGCAGCCCCGGCGGCAATAACTACGAGCAGTACTTC. The complete variable domain, with remaining parts taken from reference TRBV5-4 and TRBJ2-7, reads ETGVTQSPTHLIKTRGQQVTLRCSSQSGHNTVSWYQQALGQGPQFIFQYYREEENGRGNFPPRFSGLQFPNYSSELNVNALELDDSALYLCASSPGGNNYEQYFGPGTRLTVT.

V and J are TRBV6-1 and TRBJ1-6; 7 bases align to TRBD1. The V gene's germline CDR1 is MNHNS and CDR2 SASEGT. J lost 7 bases, V lost 3 bases, and 3 bases had no gene match. This CDR3 comprises 14 residues. CDR3: CASSDGRGNSPLHF. Here the CDR3 DNA reads TGTGCCAGCAGTGATGGCAGGGGGAATTCACCCCTCCACTTT.

The chain employs TRBV4-1 and TRBJ1-5, with TRBD1 matching over 7 bases. Trimming cost V 4 bases and J 2 bases; bases outside gene matches: 14. CDR1 and CDR2 (germline): MGHRA, YSYEKL. The CDR3 covers 18 residues. The CDR3 protein is CASSPSVTGISGNQPQHF. In DNA form, the CDR3 reads TGCGCCAGCAGCCCCTCGGTGACAGGGATTAGCGGCAATCAGCCCCAGCATTTT.